This T cell receptor beta chain was captured in a study of regulatory T cells in long-lasting Graves disease (dated by TCRdb to about 2021). About the investigation overall: Newly diagnosed Graves' disease patients had taken antithyroid drugs for less than 3 months. TCR sequencing covered roughly 13 persistent and around 20 newly diagnosed Graves' disease patients, some 35 samples in total. The study was registered as a clinical trial and conducted in China. Persistent Graves' disease patients were compared with newly diagnosed Graves' disease patients by peripheral blood TCR sequencing and RNA sequencing.

The library came from multiplex PCR. TCRdb records Illumina HiSeq 4000 as the sequencer. CDR3 regions were amplified by Arm-PCR with iRepertoire HTBI primers to construct TCR beta libraries. Before sequencing, the PCR products went through gel purification. Per the source publication's procedure: A total of fewer than 65 TRBV and under 15 TRBJ segments were identified across samples and were used for gene usage analysis of CDR3 amino acid clonotypes. COPE and FqMerger were used to merge filtered high-quality paired reads into contigs. Contigs were aligned with BLAST to IMGT TRBV, TRBD and TRBJ reference genes, and CDR3 was defined per IMGT. Clonotypes above 0.1% frequency were classified as highly expanded clones. Shannon entropy served as the measure of repertoire diversity, while the Gini coefficient captured V-J evenness. Public clonotypes were defined as clonotypes shared by more than one individual. TCRdb itself trimmed the public reads at Q25 with fastp, ran MiXCR and retained productive beta chains. Every distinct CDR3 protein forms one entry, paired with its most common genes and DNA. The V and J calls follow TCRdb's processing rather than the paper's. Counted in this sample were approximately 540,000 distinct CDR3 sequences; 12% of them appeared once. 8.9% of the sample belongs to the ten largest clones.

The time point label, read with the paper, signifies: newly diagnosed GD, antithyroid drugs for less than 3 months. For both TCR sequencing and RNA sequencing, RNA was extracted from PBMCs using TRIzol. The diagnosis of Graves' disease followed American Thyroid Association guidelines. Patients were recruited from an endocrinology department in Xi'an, China. From each patient, about 8.9 milliliters of peripheral blood was collected into an EDTA anticoagulant tube. Ficoll Paque Plus density gradient separation was used to isolate PBMCs, and no further T cell sorting was done. An Agilent 2100 Bioanalyzer and agarose gel were used to check RNA quality, while a NanoDrop 2000 measured RNA concentration. Worth noting for this clonotype: Its antigen is still unknown. Base qualities were left out, and no much larger clone turns up one base away.

Beyond this particular receptor, the publication reports: The authors acknowledged the small sample size as a limitation that may reduce accuracy. Compared with newly diagnosed patients, patients with persistent Graves' disease had lower TCR Shannon entropy and fewer highly expanded clones, which suggests clonal expansion. Sequencing and analysis were restricted to the TCR beta chain. Because the primary lesion, thyroid tissue, could not be accessed, the study looked at peripheral blood alone. Persistent patients shared more public clonotypes among themselves (2,741) than newly diagnosed patients did (over 950).

These data are also associated with another study on T cells in Graves' hyperthyroidism and ophthalmopathy. That second report states: Graves' hyperthyroidism was defined as stable when no progression to ophthalmopathy occurred over 18 months of follow-up. Hyperthyroidism patients were newly diagnosed, had a disease duration of under 2 months, and were aged 18 to 65 years. Exclusion was applied to patients with uncontrolled infections, other autoimmune diseases, pregnancy or lactation. Diagnoses relied on clinical symptoms, serum thyroxine and TRAb, thyroid ultrasound and orbital computed tomography. A first-round RT-PCR of the TCR CDR3 used the HTBI primer set with the Qiagen OneStep RT-PCR kit. Blood samples also contained most of the expanded thyroid clonotypes (frequency above 0.001), which suggests that blood repertoires may reflect thyroid immune responses. A 13 V-J signature model separated ophthalmopathy from stable hyperthyroidism, with just over 85% sensitivity and roughly 84% specificity in cross-validation and 80%/75% in testing. In validation, the model predicted progression to ophthalmopathy a median of about 6.5 months before onset, with approximately 71% sensitivity and almost 75% specificity. To identify distinguishing TCR V-J signatures, a discovery cohort of some 99 patients was used, comprising 40 to 45 with Graves' ophthalmopathy and about 59 with stable Graves' hyperthyroidism. Prospective prediction of ophthalmopathy was tested in an independent validation cohort of some 19 hyperthyroidism patients and some 17 patients who later progressed to ophthalmopathy. The approximately 97 discovery patients were randomly divided into training and test sets at a 7:3 ratio. Thyroid tissue and blood T-cell repertoires from several Graves' hyperthyroidism patients were also compared in the study. Following sampling, methimazole starting at 30 mg daily was given to hyperthyroidism patients, and high-dose intravenous methylprednisolone was given to ophthalmopathy patients. Libraries were constructed in a second round of multiplex PCR, after which size selection and purification were carried out. Paired-end sequencing of the libraries was performed with 100 bp reads on an Illumina HiSeq2000. Raw data were processed with SOAPnuke, discarding reads with adapters, uncalled bases, mean Phred below 15, or no exact constant-primer or identifier match. High-quality paired reads were merged with COPE v1.2.5, and unique nucleotide sequences were defined as clonotypes. MiTCR v1.1 was used to align the clonotypes against IMGT TRBV, TRBD and TRBJ reference segments. The analysis included only V-J combinations with a frequency above 0.0001, which together covered 99.2% of the repertoires. A TCS score was defined as the ratio between F50 (clonal expansion) and ExV (chaos), using BLOSUM62-based TCRdist between CDR3 peptides within each V-J. Welch's t-statistics and random forest reduced roughly 500 V-J features to 10 to 15, which were used in a naive Bayes classifier (R e1071). Sample size was not statistically predetermined, and investigators were not blinded to group allocation. The paper describes TCR Vbeta CDR3 sequencing of 130 to 150 peripheral blood samples, made up of under 50 ophthalmopathy patients, some 76 hyperthyroidism patients and approximately 17 progressor patients.

This clonotype was obtained from a woman younger than 45 with Graves disease. Donor details come from another sample of the same person, matched by shared clones. Sequencing was performed on peripheral blood mononuclear cells (PBMCs), taken at new diagnosis, from a patient treated with antithyroid drugs.

The CDR3 region reads CASSLPPLGGINYGYTF. Here is the DNA: TGTGCCAGCAGCTTACCCCCTCTTGGGGGCATTAACTATGGCTACACCTTC. Recombination joined TRBV2 with TRBJ1-2; 6 matching bases give a weak D call of TRBD1. Deletion took 6 bases off V and 1 base off J, with a span of 21 bases between the germline ends. The CDR3 contains 17 residues, cysteine and phenylalanine counted. Of all the DNA, just the CDR3 is kept, 51 bases in frame from base 1. CDR1 SNHLY and CDR2 FYNNEI were looked up in the germline V gene. With the rest looked up from the reference TRBV2 and TRBJ1-2 genes rather than sequenced, the full variable domain is EPEVTQTPSHQVTQMGQEVILRCVPISNHLYFYWYRQILGQKVEFLVSFYNNEISEKSEIFDDQFSVERPDGSNFTLKIRSTKLEDSAMYFCASSLPPLGGINYGYTFGSGTRLTVV.